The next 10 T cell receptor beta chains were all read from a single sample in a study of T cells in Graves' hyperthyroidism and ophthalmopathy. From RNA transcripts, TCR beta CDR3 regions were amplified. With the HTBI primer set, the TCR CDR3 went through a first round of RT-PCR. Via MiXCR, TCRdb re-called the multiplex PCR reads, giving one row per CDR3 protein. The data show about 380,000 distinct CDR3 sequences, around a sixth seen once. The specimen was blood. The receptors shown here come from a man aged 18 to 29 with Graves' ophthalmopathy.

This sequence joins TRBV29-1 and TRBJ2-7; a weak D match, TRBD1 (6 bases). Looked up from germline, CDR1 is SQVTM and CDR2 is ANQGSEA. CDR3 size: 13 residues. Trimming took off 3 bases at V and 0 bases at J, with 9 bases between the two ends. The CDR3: CSVEDSSSYEQYF. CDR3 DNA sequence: TGCAGCGTTGAGGACAGCAGCTCCTACGAGCAGTACTTC.

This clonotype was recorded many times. This CDR3 reads CASSLNTEAKNIQYF. The CDR3 nucleotides read TGTGCCAGCAGCTTAAACACTGAAGCCAAAAACATTCAGTACTTC. The chain joins TRBV11-2 to TRBJ2-4; D call uncertain. Germline CDR1 SGHAT, CDR2 FQNNGV. The CDR3 is 15 amino acids. V lost 2 bases and J 0 bases, leaving 8 bases between the germline ends.

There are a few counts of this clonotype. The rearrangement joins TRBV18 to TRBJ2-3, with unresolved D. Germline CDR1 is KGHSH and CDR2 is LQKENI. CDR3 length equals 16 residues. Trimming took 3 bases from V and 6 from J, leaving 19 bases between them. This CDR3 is CASSPPFGSGQDTQYF. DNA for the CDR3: TGTGCCAGCTCACCGCCTTTCGGGTCGGGTCAGGATACGCAGTATTTT.

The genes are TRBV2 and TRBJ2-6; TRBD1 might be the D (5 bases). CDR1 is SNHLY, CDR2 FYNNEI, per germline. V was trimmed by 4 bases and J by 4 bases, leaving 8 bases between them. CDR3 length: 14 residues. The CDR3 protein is CASSAGIGANVLTF. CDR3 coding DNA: TGTGCCAGCAGTGCAGGGATCGGGGCCAACGTCCTGACTTTC.

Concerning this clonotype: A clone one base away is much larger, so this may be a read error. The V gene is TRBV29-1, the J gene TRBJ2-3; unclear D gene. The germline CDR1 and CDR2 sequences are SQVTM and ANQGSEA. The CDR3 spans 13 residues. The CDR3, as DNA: TGCAGCGTTGAGCCTATTCGCACAGATGCGCAGTATTTT. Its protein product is CSVEPIRTDAQYF.

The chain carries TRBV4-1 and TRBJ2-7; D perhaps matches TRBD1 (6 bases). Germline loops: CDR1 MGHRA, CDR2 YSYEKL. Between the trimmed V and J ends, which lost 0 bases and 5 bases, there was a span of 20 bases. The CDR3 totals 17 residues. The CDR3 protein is CASSQEPRAGDGNEQYF. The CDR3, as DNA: TGCGCCAGCAGCCAAGAACCCCGGGCAGGGGATGGGAACGAGCAGTACTTC.

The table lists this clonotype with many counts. In DNA, the CDR3 is TGCGCCAGCAGATCCCAGGGGGCGATTAATGAAAAACTGTTTTTT. Translation: CASRSQGAINEKLFF. The chain has TRBV5-1 and TRBJ1-4; 8 bases fit TRBD1. V lost 5 bases to trimming and J lost 4 bases; unmatched junction nucleotides: 7. Germline V gene lookup returns CDR1 SGHRS and CDR2 YFSETQ. The CDR3 is made up of 15 amino acids.

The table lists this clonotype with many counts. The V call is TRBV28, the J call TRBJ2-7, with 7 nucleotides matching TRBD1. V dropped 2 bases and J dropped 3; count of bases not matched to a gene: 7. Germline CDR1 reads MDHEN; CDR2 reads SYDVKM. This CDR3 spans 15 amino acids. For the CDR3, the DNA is TGTGCCAGCAGTTTAAAGGGGGCCAATGACTACGAGCAGTACTTC. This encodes CASSLKGANDYEQYF. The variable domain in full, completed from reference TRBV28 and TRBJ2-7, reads DVKVTQSSRYLVKRTGEKVFLECVQDMDHENMFWYRQDPGLGLRLIYFSYDVKMKEKGDIPEGYSVSREKKERFSLILESASTNQTSMYLCASSLKGANDYEQYFGPGTRLTVT.

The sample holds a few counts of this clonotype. CDR3 residues: CSVPEAKDSGANVLTF. As DNA, the CDR3 is TGCAGCGTCCCTGAGGCCAAGGACTCTGGGGCCAACGTCCTGACTTTC. The rearrangement uses TRBV29-1 and TRBJ2-6; D gene uncertain. V was trimmed by 6 bases and J by 0 bases, leaving 15 bases between them. The germline CDR1 and CDR2 sequences are SQVTM and ANQGSEA. CDR3 size: 16 residues.

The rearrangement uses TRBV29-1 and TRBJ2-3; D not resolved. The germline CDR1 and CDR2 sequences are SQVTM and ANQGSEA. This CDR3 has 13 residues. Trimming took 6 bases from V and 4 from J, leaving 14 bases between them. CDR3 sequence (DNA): TGCAGCGTGGTACCGAGGTTATCAGATACGCAGTATTTT. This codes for CSVVPRLSDTQYF.